The 20 T cell receptor beta chains below come from one sample, sequenced in a study of T cell responses to AZD1222 COVID-19 vaccine. The repertoire was sequenced with immunoSEQ multiplex PCR; TCRdb's copy has only in-frame clones and lacks some. The sample lists about 110,000 clones; around 96% were seen once. Material: peripheral blood, obtained on day 0 of AZD1222 vaccination. These receptor sequences come from an adult in good health.

The chain links TRBV28 to TRBJ1-4, with D unclear. CDR1 is MDHEN, CDR2 SYDVKM, per germline. Trimming removed 5 bases from V and 0 bases from J, with 10 bases in between. CDR3 length equals 15 residues. CDR3 nucleotide sequence: TGTGCCAGCAGTGCGCACGGTGCAACTAATGAAAAACTGTTTTTT. Translated: CASSAHGATNEKLFF.

The chain couples TRBV7-2 to TRBJ2-7; TRBD2 might be the D (6 bases). CDR1 and CDR2 from the germline V gene are SGHTA and FQGNSA. The CDR3 totals 14 residues. V was pared by 5 bases and J by 0 bases, with 11 bases between. The CDR3 spells CASSIDGSSYEQYF. The CDR3 DNA reads as TGTGCCAGCAGCATTGACGGGAGCTCCTACGAGCAGTACTTC. The variable domain in full, completed from reference TRBV7-2 and TRBJ2-7, reads GAGVSQSPSNKVTEKGKDVELRCDPISGHTALYWYRQSLGQGLEFLIYFQGNSAPDKSGLPSDRFSAERTGGSVSTLTIQRTQQEDSAVYLCASSIDGSSYEQYFGPGTRLTVT.

This chain uses TRBV28 with TRBJ2-1; TRBD1 agrees at 11 bases. The CDR3 consists of 16 residues. V shed 7 bases and J 3 bases; nucleotides not matched to a gene: 8. Germline assignment: CDR1 MDHEN and CDR2 SYDVKM. The CDR3 spells CASTLGDRGFYNEQFF. CDR3 in DNA: TGTGCCAGCACCCTAGGGGACAGGGGGTTCTACAATGAGCAGTTCTTC.

This chain connects TRBV12-3 or TRBV12-4 to TRBJ1-5, with D hard to call. This CDR3 is built from 13 residues. V was shortened by 1 base and J by 7 bases, with 8 bases between the two germline ends. The CDR3, as DNA: TGTGCCAGCAGTTTAGGGATAGGCCAGCCCCAGCATTTT. Protein product: CASSLGIGQPQHF.

DNA for the CDR3: TGTGCCAGCAGCCAAGCGGGACACAGCTCCTACAATGAGCAGTTCTTC. As protein: CASSQAGHSSYNEQFF. This sequence joins TRBV3-1 (or the pseudogene TRBV3-2) and TRBJ2-1; a weak D match, TRBD1 (6 bases). CDR3 length: 16 residues. The germline V gene encodes CDR1 LGHDT and CDR2 YNNKEL (reference sequence). V lost 1 base and J lost 0, with 10 bases in between.

The chain carries TRBV7-3 and TRBJ2-1; a possible D gene is TRBD1 (6 bases). Looked up from germline, CDR1 is SGHTA and CDR2 is FQGTGA. This CDR3 region has 14 residues. With 3 bases removed from V and 5 bases from J, the gap between germline ends came to 11 bases. CDR3 protein: CASSFGTQDNEQFF. Here the CDR3 DNA reads TGTGCCAGCAGCTTCGGGACACAAGACAATGAGCAGTTCTTC. Full variable domain (outside the CDR3, taken from reference TRBV7-3 and TRBJ2-1): GAGVSQTPSNKVTEKGKYVELRCDPISGHTALYWYRQSLGQGPEFLIYFQGTGAADDSGLPNDRFFAVRPEGSVSTLKIQRTERGDSAVYLCASSFGTQDNEQFFGPGTRLTVL.

The chain links TRBV2 to TRBJ1-2; D might be TRBD1 (5 bases). The V gene's germline CDR1 is SNHLY and CDR2 FYNNEI. The CDR3 consists of 13 residues. Trimming stripped 6 bases from V and 6 bases from J, with 14 bases between. The CDR3 here is CASSLKGYDGYTF. The CDR3 nucleotides are TGTGCCAGCAGCCTCAAGGGGTACGATGGCTACACCTTC. The full variable domain, completed using reference TRBV2 and TRBJ1-2, is EPEVTQTPSHQVTQMGQEVILRCVPISNHLYFYWYRQILGQKVEFLVSFYNNEISEKSEIFDDQFSVERPDGSNFTLKIRSTKLEDSAMYFCASSLKGYDGYTFGSGTRLTVV.

The chain combines TRBV9 with TRBJ2-1; TRBD2 agrees at 8 bases. The J segment lost 2 bases and the V segment lost 3 bases, leaving 7 bases of the junction unmatched. Germline values: CDR1 SGDLS, CDR2 YYNGEE. The CDR3 extends over 16 amino acids. CDR3 sequence (DNA): TGTGCCAGCAGCGCCCGACTAGCGCCTACCTACAATGAGCAGTTCTTC. It yields the protein CASSARLAPTYNEQFF.

This sequence joins TRBV5-4 and TRBJ1-6, with 8 positions matching TRBD1. CDR3 length equals 14 residues. The trim removed 2 bases at V and 8 bases at J, leaving 3 bases unmatched. The germline V gene encodes CDR1 SGHNT and CDR2 YYREEE (reference sequence). The CDR3 protein is CASSLGTGDSPLHF. The CDR3 region has the DNA TGTGCCAGCAGCTTAGGGACAGGAGATTCACCCCTCCACTTT.

V usage is TRBV9 and J usage is TRBJ2-5; 8 bases map to TRBD1. Germline loops: CDR1 SGDLS, CDR2 YYNGEE. This CDR3 is 16 amino acids long. The V gene end was trimmed by 0 bases and the J gene end by 5 bases; junction bases not matched to a gene: 9. The CDR3 bases are TGTGCCAGCAGCGTAGGGTCAGGGGGCGAACGGGAGACCCAGTACTTC. Its protein product is CASSVGSGGERETQYF.

This clone turned up a few times. The rearrangement joins TRBV6-5 to TRBJ2-3; D is possibly TRBD2 (6 bases). This CDR3 is built from 15 residues. Trimming took off 7 bases at V and 4 bases at J, with 18 bases between the two ends. CDR1 and CDR2 (germline): MNHEY, SVGAGI. The CDR3: CASMNRGNDADTQYF. CDR3 bases: TGTGCCAGCATGAACCGCGGGAACGACGCAGATACGCAGTATTTT.

V is TRBV28 and J is TRBJ1-1, with D possibly being TRBD1 (5 bases). V was cut by 3 bases and J by 2 bases, with 13 bases left in between. Germline CDR1 is MDHEN and CDR2 is SYDVKM. The CDR3 runs 15 residues. In DNA form, the CDR3 reads TGTGCCAGCAGTTTTCGGACAAACTCAAACACTGAAGCTTTCTTT. Translation gives CASSFRTNSNTEAFF.

The CDR3 DNA reads as TGTGCCTGGGACAAGAAAGGGCAGGGCTACACCTTC. Translating gives CAWDKKGQGYTF. The rearrangement uses TRBV30 and TRBJ1-2; no reliable D call. V lost 5 bases to trimming and J lost 8 bases, with 15 bases between them. The CDR3 is made up of 12 amino acids. Germline assignment: CDR1 GTSNPN and CDR2 SVGIG (reference sequence).

J is TRBJ2-7 and V is TRBV4-3; D gene uncertain. Per germline, CDR1 LGHNA and CDR2 YSLEER. The CDR3 runs to 13 residues. Trimming took 0 bases from V and 4 from J, leaving 7 bases between them. CDR3 nucleotides: TGCGCCAGCAGCCAAGAAGTGGGGTACGAGCAGTACTTC. Amino acids: CASSQEVGYEQYF.

The chain carries TRBV27 and TRBJ1-2, with 7 bases aligning to TRBD1. The CDR3 covers 18 residues. Per germline, CDR1 MNHEY and CDR2 SMNVEV (reference sequence). The trim removed 4 bases at V and 6 bases at J, leaving 20 bases unmatched. CDR3: CASSSLPISFDRVNGYTF. The CDR3 DNA reads TGTGCCAGCAGTTCCCTTCCTATCTCTTTTGACAGGGTTAATGGCTACACCTTC.

This sequence joins TRBV5-1 and TRBJ2-3, with TRBD2 matching over 9 bases. The CDR3 extends over 15 amino acids. V dropped 5 bases and J dropped 4; count of bases not matched to a gene: 8. Germline values: CDR1 SGHRS, CDR2 YFSETQ. CDR3 DNA sequence: TGCGCCAGCAGTTTACCCGGGACTAGCTCAGATACGCAGTATTTT. It yields the protein CASSLPGTSSDTQYF.

The CDR3 here is CASSSTRRTLGDTQYF. DNA for the CDR3: TGTGCCAGCAGCTCGACGAGGCGAACCCTGGGAGATACGCAGTATTTT. The V call is TRBV7-9, the J call TRBJ2-3; D ambiguous. V lost 4 bases to trimming and J lost 5 bases, with 19 bases between them. This CDR3 has 16 residues. Germline V gene sequence: CDR1 SEHNR, CDR2 FQNEAQ (reference sequence).

The chain is built from TRBV29-1 and TRBJ2-2, with 14 bases that match TRBD2. The trim removed 5 bases at V and 6 bases at J, leaving 5 bases unmatched. The CDR3 has 15 amino acids. Germline assignment: CDR1 SQVTM and CDR2 ANQGSEA. The CDR3: CSVSRTSGRPGELFF. In nucleotides, the CDR3 is TGCAGCGTTTCTCGGACTAGCGGGAGGCCCGGGGAGCTGTTTTTT.

The chain recombines TRBV11-3 with TRBJ2-1; possibly TRBD2 for D (6 bases). The CDR3 has 14 amino acids. Germline CDR1 is SGHNT and CDR2 is YENEEA. The V end lost 7 bases, the J end lost 2 bases, and 12 bases lay between the germline ends. DNA of the CDR3: TGTGCCAGCAACCCCGCGGGGCCCTACAATGAGCAGTTCTTC. Translation: CASNPAGPYNEQFF.

The V gene is TRBV6-5, the J gene TRBJ1-1, with a weak D call TRBD1 (5 bases). The CDR3 runs to 14 residues. Germline V gene lookup returns CDR1 MNHEY and CDR2 SVGAGI. The V and J ends lost 6 bases and 1 base respectively, with 12 bases between them. The CDR3 here is CASRPRARNTEAFF. CDR3 bases: TGTGCCAGCAGGCCCAGGGCTAGGAACACTGAAGCTTTCTTT.